The 15 T cell receptor beta chains below all came from one sample that was sequenced in a study of CD8 T cells in ankylosing spondylitis. In TCRdb, the 5' RACE reads were re-called with MiXCR into one record per CDR3 protein. The sample shows roughly 240,000 distinct CDR3 sequences, 7.5% to 9.5% of them seen only once. The sequenced material came from blood, either unsorted or a sorted T cell fraction (not recorded which). These receptors were taken from a female donor with ankylosing spondylitis or in good health (not recorded which).

This clonotype appeared a few times. The chain combines TRBV6-6 with TRBJ2-5; D is perhaps TRBD2 (6 bases). Germline CDR1 is MNHNY and CDR2 is SVGAGI (reference sequence). Trimming removed 5 bases at V and 2 bases at J, with 9 bases between. This CDR3 has 13 amino acids. This CDR3 reads CASSVSGQETQYF. The CDR3 coding sequence is TGTGCCAGCAGTGTGAGCGGGCAAGAGACCCAGTACTTC.

This clonotype was seen repeatedly, ten times or more. CDR3 residues: CASSLGATRSYNSPLHF. The CDR3 DNA is TGTGCCAGCAGCTTGGGGGCGACGAGGTCCTATAATTCACCCCTCCACTTT. The genes are TRBV5-5 and TRBJ1-6; no clear D. The CDR3 runs to 17 residues. The germline V gene has CDR1 SGHKS and CDR2 YYEKEE (reference sequence). V was cut by 0 bases and J by 1 base, with 11 bases left in between.

This clonotype was seen many times. This chain joins TRBV12-3 or TRBV12-4 and TRBJ2-1; 12 bases match TRBD2. The ends lost 5 bases at V and 0 bases at J; junction bases unmatched: 2. The CDR3 is 16 amino acids. The CDR3 loop reads CASSKTSGGSYNEQFF. The CDR3 DNA is TGTGCCAGCAGTAAGACTAGCGGGGGCTCCTACAATGAGCAGTTCTTC.

The V call is TRBV4-3, the J call TRBJ2-6; 14 bases are shared with TRBD2. After removal of 6 bases from V and 3 bases from J, the junction contained 4 bases not matched to a gene. This CDR3 contains 17 residues. Germline CDR1 is LGHNA and CDR2 is YSLEER. This chain's CDR3 is CASSWGLAGDGANVLTF. As DNA, the CDR3 is TGCGCCAGCAGTTGGGGACTAGCGGGAGATGGGGCCAACGTCCTGACTTTC.

The chain joins TRBV27 to TRBJ1-6; TRBD1 matches 7 bases. The CDR3 runs to 15 residues. With 7 bases clipped from V and 0 bases from J, the junction kept 3 bases outside the gene matches. Germline assignment: CDR1 MNHEY and CDR2 SMNVEV (reference sequence). The CDR3 region is CASKRDSSYNSPLHF. The CDR3 nucleotides read TGTGCCAGCAAACGGGACAGCTCCTATAATTCACCCCTCCACTTT.

This clonotype was seen a handful of times. The chain combines TRBV20-1 with TRBJ2-3, with 8 bases that match TRBD2. CDR1 and CDR2 (germline): DFQATT, SNEGSKA (reference sequence). The V segment lost 3 bases and the J segment 0 bases; nucleotides outside the gene matches: 5. This CDR3 is 15 amino acids long. The CDR3 sequence: CSASGRASSTDTQYF. The CDR3 DNA reads TGCAGTGCTAGCGGGAGGGCCTCGAGCACAGATACGCAGTATTTT.

In its sample, this clonotype was seen a few times. The chain uses TRBV10-3 and TRBJ2-6; D gene uncertain. The V gene's germline CDR1 is ENHRY and CDR2 SYGVKD. CDR3 length: 15 residues. V gave up 0 bases and J gave up 0 bases, with 3 bases separating them. CDR3 sequence reads: CAISESYSGANVLTF. The DNA for the CDR3 is TGTGCCATCAGTGAGTCATACTCTGGGGCCAACGTCCTGACTTTC.

The V call is TRBV7-9, the J call TRBJ2-7, with a possible D match to TRBD1 (6 bases). The CDR3 covers 14 residues. V was shortened by 10 bases and J by 2 bases, with 18 bases between the two germline ends. Germline assignment: CDR1 SEHNR and CDR2 FQNEAQ (reference sequence). The DNA for the CDR3 is TGTGCCACCAGTGGGGGCAGCCGCCCCTACGAGCAGTACTTC. This sequence encodes CATSGGSRPYEQYF.

This clonotype has ten or more counts. The chain is built from TRBV29-1 and TRBJ2-3; no reliable D call. Trimming left V 4 bases short and J 5 bases short, with 4 bases between. The CDR3 runs 10 residues. Germline lookup yields CDR1 SQVTM and CDR2 ANQGSEA. In nucleotides, the CDR3 is TGCAGCGTTGTCCGAGATACGCAGTATTTT. Translation gives CSVVRDTQYF.

Many counts were recorded for this clonotype. The gene calls are TRBV5-5 and TRBJ2-5, with 9 bases fitting TRBD2. From germline, CDR1 is SGHKS and CDR2 YYEKEE (reference sequence). J lost 1 base, V lost 0 bases, and 10 bases had no gene match. The CDR3 is made up of 18 amino acids. The CDR3 DNA reads as TGTGCCAGCAGCTTGGCCGCGAGGGCTAGCGGGACCCAAGAGACCCAGTACTTC. Translated: CASSLAARASGTQETQYF. Full variable domain (remainder filled in from reference TRBV5-5 and TRBJ2-5): DAGVTQSPTHLIKTRGQQVTLRCSPISGHKSVSWYQQVLGQGPQFIFQYYEKEERGRGNFPDRFSARQFPNYSSELNVNALLLGDSALYLCASSLAARASGTQETQYFGPGTRLLVL.

CDR3 bases: TGCAGTGCTAGAATAAAGAACACTGAAGCTTTCTTT. As protein: CSARIKNTEAFF. The chain combines TRBV20-1 with TRBJ1-1; D ambiguous. In germline, CDR1 is DFQATT, CDR2 SNEGSKA (reference sequence). The CDR3 runs 12 residues. V was trimmed by 2 bases and J by 1 base, leaving 5 bases between them.

In this sample, this clonotype turned up many times. V and J are TRBV4-3 and TRBJ2-4, with D perhaps TRBD1 or TRBD2 (5 bases each). This CDR3 comprises 15 residues. CDR1 and CDR2 from the germline V gene are LGHNA and YSLEER. With 4 bases removed from V and 8 bases from J, the gap between germline ends came to 18 bases. The CDR3 DNA is TGCGCCAGCAGCCGTGGACATAAACTAGGGGACATTCAGTACTTC. Its protein product is CASSRGHKLGDIQYF.

This clonotype was observed many times. This chain connects TRBV10-1 to TRBJ2-1, with 7 positions matching TRBD2. The CDR3 length is 17 residues. Germline V gene sequence: CDR1 WNHNN, CDR2 SYGVQD (reference sequence). Trimming removed 4 bases from V and 2 bases from J; junction bases left unmatched: 11. CDR3 in amino acids: CASSGGRGRVAYNEQFF. The CDR3 DNA reads as TGCGCCAGCAGTGGAGGGAGGGGAAGGGTGGCCTACAATGAGCAGTTCTTC.

This clonotype has at least ten counts. CDR3 loop: CSARASTGHRGQYF. CDR3 in DNA: TGCAGTGCTAGAGCTTCGACCGGACATCGTGGGCAGTACTTC. V usage is TRBV20-1 and J usage is TRBJ2-7, with D perhaps TRBD1 (5 bases). Germline CDR1 reads DFQATT; CDR2 reads SNEGSKA (reference sequence). V was cut by 1 base and J by 9 bases, with 19 bases left in between. The CDR3 is 14 residues long.

This clonotype has at least ten counts. The rearrangement joins TRBV7-2 to TRBJ2-1, with no clear D. Germline CDR1 and CDR2: SGHTA and FQGNSA. Trimming shortened V by 4 bases and J by 3 bases, and 7 bases separated the two germline ends. CDR3 length equals 13 residues. Here the CDR3 DNA reads TGTGCCAGCAGCTCCGTCGGCTACAATGAGCAGTTCTTC. It yields the protein CASSSVGYNEQFF.